This TCR beta chain is drawn from a study of blood T cell repertoires in COVID-19. Overall study context: T cells, B-cell-depleted T cells, or PBMCs provided the cDNA or gDNA that served as material.

Authors' analysis steps: Nucleated cell number was recorded as an estimate derived from reference gene primer amplification. Sequencing used immunoSEQ multiplex PCR; TCRdb keeps in-frame clones, though not all of them. From that table come the V and J calls and clone size; the DNA was used to work out D and trimming. The sample shows 180,000 or so clones, around 81% of them seen only once. J gave up 5 bases and V 8 bases, and 11 bases lay outside the gene matches. In germline, CDR1 is MNHEY, CDR2 SMNVEV (reference sequence). The CDR3 is 15 residues long. Sequencing input: peripheral blood. This clonotype was sampled from a human donor with acute or convalescent COVID-19. The donor label of this sample is uncertain. This chain uses TRBV27 with TRBJ2-3, with 9 bases lining up with TRBD1. This CDR3 reads CASGTGTGIKDTQYF. CDR3 coding DNA: TGTGCCAGCGGAACCGGGACAGGGATAAAAGATACGCAGTATTTT.